Listed below are T cell receptor beta chains from one sample, sequenced in a study of blood T cell repertoires in COVID-19. Generated by immunoSEQ multiplex PCR, the TCRdb table keeps only in-frame clones and is missing some. The data show 75,000 to 90,000 clones, roughly 86% seen once. The source material was peripheral blood. The receptor source for this set is a man aged 50-60 years with active COVID-19. Each CDR3 is given with its conserved first and last residue. Each record gives: clone size, D gene, V gene, J gene, CDR3 protein, CDR3 DNA. The D gene is left open where the match is weak. The size of a clone is reported for some rows only, either as once, few or many, or as a class for expanded clones.

clone size: .
D gene: .
V gene: TRBV7-5
J gene: TRBJ1-2
CDR3 protein: CVRSLARVNYGYTF
CDR3 DNA: TGTGTCAGAAGCTTAGCTCGGGTTAACTATGGCTACACCTTC

clone size: .
D gene: TRBD2
V gene: TRBV15
J gene: TRBJ2-1
CDR3 protein: CATSRETSGRVGEQFF
CDR3 DNA: TGTGCCACCAGCAGAGAGACTAGCGGGAGGGTAGGTGAGCAGTTCTTC

clone size: .
D gene: .
V gene: TRBV28
J gene: TRBJ1-2
CDR3 protein: CASRLNAGGGYTF
CDR3 DNA: TGTGCCAGCAGACTTAATGCGGGAGGGGGCTACACCTTC

clone size: .
D gene: .
V gene: TRBV6-2/TRBV6-3
J gene: TRBJ2-1
CDR3 protein: CASSYGLRGEYEQFF
CDR3 DNA: TGTGCCAGCAGTTATGGCCTCAGGGGCGAATATGAGCAGTTCTTC

clone size: .
D gene: .
V gene: TRBV5-1
J gene: TRBJ1-3
CDR3 protein: CASSPRPGAGNTIYF
CDR3 DNA: TGCGCCAGCAGCCCAAGACCAGGGGCCGGAAACACCATATATTTT

clone size: .
D gene: TRBD1
V gene: TRBV19
J gene: TRBJ1-6
CDR3 protein: CASSNRDRVNSPLHF
CDR3 DNA: TGTGCCAGTAGCAACCGGGACAGGGTAAATTCACCCCTCCACTTT

clone size: few
D gene: TRBD1
V gene: TRBV5-1
J gene: TRBJ1-2
CDR3 protein: CASSLGGGADYGYTF
CDR3 DNA: TGCGCCAGCAGCTTGGGAGGGGGCGCTGACTATGGCTACACCTTC

clone size: .
D gene: .
V gene: TRBV7-3
J gene: TRBJ2-3
CDR3 protein: CASSPRRSSTDTQYF
CDR3 DNA: TGTGCCAGCAGCCCGCGCCGGAGTTCCACAGATACGCAGTATTTT

clone size: .
D gene: TRBD1
V gene: TRBV18
J gene: TRBJ1-6
CDR3 protein: CASSNAQGDSPLHF
CDR3 DNA: TGTGCCAGCTCTAACGCCCAGGGGGATTCACCCCTCCACTTT

clone size: .
D gene: TRBD1
V gene: TRBV7-2
J gene: TRBJ2-5
CDR3 protein: CASRAPGGTRETQYF
CDR3 DNA: TGTGCCAGCAGGGCGCCAGGGGGCACGCGGGAGACCCAGTACTTC

clone size: .
D gene: .
V gene: TRBV6-5
J gene: TRBJ2-3
CDR3 protein: CASTSAGVDTQYF
CDR3 DNA: TGTGCCAGCACCTCGGCCGGGGTGGATACGCAGTATTTT

clone size: once
D gene: TRBD1
V gene: TRBV29-1
J gene: TRBJ1-1
CDR3 protein: CSVDGVRGGGGGTEAFF
CDR3 DNA: TGCAGCGTTGATGGGGTACGAGGGGGCGGAGGCGGCACTGAAGCTTTCTTT

clone size: .
D gene: .
V gene: TRBV12-3/TRBV12-4
J gene: TRBJ2-2
CDR3 protein: CASTLYLTGELFF
CDR3 DNA: TGTGCCAGCACGCTTTATCTAACCGGGGAGCTGTTTTTT

clone size: .
D gene: TRBD1
V gene: TRBV7-9
J gene: TRBJ2-2
CDR3 protein: CASSTPGQGTGELFF
CDR3 DNA: TGTGCCAGCAGCACCCCGGGACAGGGGACCGGGGAGCTGTTTTTT

clone size: .
D gene: TRBD1
V gene: TRBV5-1
J gene: TRBJ2-1
CDR3 protein: CASSSVGGTGLNNEQFF
CDR3 DNA: TGCGCCAGCAGCTCTGTTGGGGGGACAGGGTTGAACAATGAGCAGTTCTTC

clone size: .
D gene: TRBD1
V gene: TRBV6-1
J gene: TRBJ1-2
CDR3 protein: CASSEGTGGNYGYTF
CDR3 DNA: TGTGCCAGCAGTGAGGGGACAGGAGGCAACTATGGCTACACCTTC

clone size: .
D gene: TRBD1
V gene: TRBV14
J gene: TRBJ1-1
CDR3 protein: CASSQGQGTEAFF
CDR3 DNA: TGTGCCAGCAGCCAAGGACAGGGCACTGAAGCTTTCTTT

clone size: .
D gene: .
V gene: TRBV7-2
J gene: TRBJ2-2
CDR3 protein: CAGGSQLANTGELFF
CDR3 DNA: TGTGCCGGAGGGAGTCAGTTAGCGAACACCGGGGAGCTGTTTTTT

clone size: once
D gene: TRBD1
V gene: TRBV27
J gene: TRBJ2-6
CDR3 protein: CASSRFAGDRESGANVLTF
CDR3 DNA: TGTGCCAGCAGCCGCTTTGCTGGGGACAGGGAGTCTGGGGCCAACGTCCTGACTTTC

clone size: .
D gene: TRBD2
V gene: TRBV27
J gene: TRBJ2-3
CDR3 protein: CASSHPGLASSTDTQYF
CDR3 DNA: TGTGCCAGCAGTCACCCCGGACTAGCGAGCAGCACAGATACGCAGTATTTT

clone size: .
D gene: .
V gene: TRBV3-1/TRBV3-2
J gene: TRBJ1-2
CDR3 protein: CASSPSRFTYGYTF
CDR3 DNA: TGTGCCAGCAGCCCCTCGAGGTTTACCTATGGCTACACCTTC

clone size: .
D gene: TRBD2
V gene: TRBV6-5
J gene: TRBJ2-5
CDR3 protein: CASTSTSGYQETQYF
CDR3 DNA: TGTGCCAGCACCTCGACTAGCGGGTATCAAGAGACCCAGTACTTC

clone size: .
D gene: TRBD2
V gene: TRBV19
J gene: TRBJ2-1
CDR3 protein: CASSIAGGPYNEQFF
CDR3 DNA: TGTGCCAGTAGTATAGCGGGAGGGCCCTACAATGAGCAGTTCTTC

clone size: .
D gene: TRBD1
V gene: TRBV7-3
J gene: TRBJ1-6
CDR3 protein: CASTMGTGDSSYNSPLHF
CDR3 DNA: TGTGCCAGCACCATGGGGACAGGGGATAGCTCCTATAATTCACCCCTCCACTTT

clone size: .
D gene: .
V gene: TRBV27
J gene: TRBJ1-5
CDR3 protein: CASSWGRGNQPQHF
CDR3 DNA: TGTGCCAGCAGCTGGGGCAGGGGCAATCAGCCCCAGCATTTT

clone size: .
D gene: .
V gene: TRBV7-9
J gene: TRBJ2-3
CDR3 protein: CASSASTPGTQYF
CDR3 DNA: TGTGCCAGCAGCGCGTCGACCCCCGGGACGCAGTATTTT

clone size: .
D gene: TRBD1
V gene: TRBV28
J gene: TRBJ1-5
CDR3 protein: CASSSYMGDRGREQPQHF
CDR3 DNA: TGTGCCAGCAGTTCCTATATGGGGGACAGGGGGCGGGAGCAGCCCCAGCATTTT

clone size: .
D gene: .
V gene: TRBV28
J gene: TRBJ1-1
CDR3 protein: CASSLGRFEAFF
CDR3 DNA: TGTGCCAGCAGTTTGGGGAGGTTTGAAGCTTTCTTT

clone size: .
D gene: .
V gene: TRBV6-6
J gene: TRBJ1-5
CDR3 protein: CASSPPPVFGTQHF
CDR3 DNA: TGTGCCAGCAGTCCACCTCCAGTTTTCGGGACCCAGCATTTT

clone size: .
D gene: TRBD1
V gene: TRBV18
J gene: TRBJ1-5
CDR3 protein: CASSPAGQGPYQPQHF
CDR3 DNA: TGTGCCAGCTCACCGGCAGGACAGGGACCGTATCAGCCCCAGCATTTT

clone size: .
D gene: .
V gene: TRBV6-4
J gene: TRBJ1-5
CDR3 protein: CASLLGQTRNQPQHF
CDR3 DNA: TGTGCCAGCCTTCTCGGACAGACCAGAAATCAGCCCCAGCATTTT

clone size: .
D gene: .
V gene: TRBV29-1
J gene: TRBJ2-1
CDR3 protein: CSVEGGTARVNEQFF
CDR3 DNA: TGCAGCGTTGAAGGCGGGACAGCTCGCGTCAATGAGCAGTTCTTC

clone size: .
D gene: TRBD2
V gene: TRBV7-9
J gene: TRBJ2-5
CDR3 protein: CASSLGGSGAQETQYF
CDR3 DNA: TGTGCCAGCAGCTTAGGGGGCAGCGGGGCACAAGAGACCCAGTACTTC

clone size: .
D gene: .
V gene: TRBV7-2
J gene: TRBJ2-7
CDR3 protein: CASSLGATTKQYF
CDR3 DNA: TGTGCCAGCAGCTTAGGGGCGACCACGAAGCAGTACTTC

clone size: .
D gene: TRBD1
V gene: TRBV5-1
J gene: TRBJ2-1
CDR3 protein: CASGYGQGAGEQFF
CDR3 DNA: TGCGCCAGCGGCTACGGACAGGGGGCGGGTGAGCAGTTCTTC

clone size: once
D gene: .
V gene: TRBV24-1
J gene: TRBJ1-2
CDR3 protein: CATSDWRVDGYTF
CDR3 DNA: TGTGCCACCAGTGATTGGAGGGTGGATGGCTACACCTTC

clone size: once
D gene: TRBD2
V gene: TRBV14
J gene: TRBJ2-5
CDR3 protein: CASSQDAPGLAGGQETQYF
CDR3 DNA: TGTGCCAGCAGCCAAGACGCACCGGGACTAGCGGGAGGGCAAGAGACCCAGTACTTC

clone size: .
D gene: .
V gene: TRBV3-1/TRBV3-2
J gene: TRBJ2-3
CDR3 protein: CASSQVDSLWSLEDTQYF
CDR3 DNA: TGTGCCAGCAGCCAAGTTGACTCCCTGTGGTCTTTAGAAGATACGCAGTATTTT

clone size: .
D gene: .
V gene: TRBV27
J gene: TRBJ1-1
CDR3 protein: CASSISREGQTEAFF
CDR3 DNA: TGTGCCAGCAGTATATCCCGGGAGGGTCAGACTGAAGCTTTCTTT

clone size: .
D gene: TRBD2
V gene: TRBV7-2
J gene: TRBJ2-1
CDR3 protein: CASSFQGLAGYNEQFF
CDR3 DNA: TGTGCCAGCAGCTTTCAAGGACTAGCGGGGTACAATGAGCAGTTCTTC

clone size: .
D gene: TRBD1
V gene: TRBV19
J gene: TRBJ2-2
CDR3 protein: CASSKDRVTAGELFF
CDR3 DNA: TGTGCCAGTAGCAAGGACAGGGTTACGGCCGGGGAGCTGTTTTTT

clone size: .
D gene: .
V gene: TRBV28
J gene: TRBJ2-4
CDR3 protein: CASQDGDKNIQYF
CDR3 DNA: TGTGCCAGTCAAGACGGGGACAAAAACATTCAGTACTTC

clone size: .
D gene: TRBD2
V gene: TRBV6-4
J gene: TRBJ2-1
CDR3 protein: CASSDSRGAGTSKFF
CDR3 DNA: TGTGCCAGCAGTGACTCTAGGGGCGCGGGGACTAGTAAGTTCTTC

clone size: .
D gene: TRBD2
V gene: TRBV4-1
J gene: TRBJ2-1
CDR3 protein: CASSQEGGEPSYNEQFF
CDR3 DNA: TGCGCCAGCAGCCAAGAGGGGGGGGAACCGTCCTACAATGAGCAGTTCTTC

clone size: once
D gene: TRBD1
V gene: TRBV5-1
J gene: TRBJ1-2
CDR3 protein: CASSLGQGLQSGDGYTF
CDR3 DNA: TGCGCCAGCAGCTTGGGACAGGGGCTCCAAAGTGGGGATGGCTACACCTTC

clone size: once
D gene: .
V gene: TRBV4-1
J gene: TRBJ1-4
CDR3 protein: CASSDRSRNEKLFF
CDR3 DNA: TGCGCCAGCAGCGACAGAAGTCGTAATGAAAAACTGTTTTTT

clone size: many
D gene: .
V gene: TRBV12-3/TRBV12-4
J gene: TRBJ1-5
CDR3 protein: CASSLQVNQPQHF
CDR3 DNA: TGTGCCAGCAGTTTACAGGTTAATCAGCCCCAGCATTTT

clone size: .
D gene: TRBD1
V gene: TRBV4-1
J gene: TRBJ2-5
CDR3 protein: CASSQETGGGQETQYF
CDR3 DNA: TGCGCCAGCAGCCAAGAGACAGGGGGCGGACAAGAGACCCAGTACTTC